What follows describes a single TCR beta chain. The data were produced by immunoSEQ multiplex PCR, yet TCRdb's version contains in-frame clones alone and is incomplete. The data hold some 15,000 clones, with more than 70% observed a single time. The source of the sample is a study of T cells after somatic rescue of genetic block. With 4 bases clipped from V and 7 bases from J, the junction kept 9 bases outside the gene matches. Germline V lookup: CDR1 SGDLS, CDR2 YYNGEE. This CDR3 spans 16 amino acids. The sample was peripheral blood mononuclear cells (PBMCs). This sequence joins TRBV9 and TRBJ1-4, with 11 bases matching TRBD1. The TCR comes from a man between 18 and 35 years old. CDR3 loop: CASSPTQGQGGEKLFF. The CDR3, as DNA: TGTGCCAGCAGCCCCACCCAGGGACAGGGGGGTGAAAAACTGTTTTTT. Combining the CDR3 with reference TRBV9 and TRBJ1-4 gives the whole variable domain DSGVTQTPKHLITATGQRVTLRCSPRSGDLSVYWYQQSLDQGLQFLIQYYNGEERAKGNILERFSAQQFPDLHSELNLSSLELGDSALYFCASSPTQGQGGEKLFFGSGTQLSVL.